The clone carrying this TCR beta chain appeared a few times. Antigen specificity is unknown. The sample comes from a study of T cells after yellow fever vaccination. CDR1 is LGHDT, CDR2 YNNKEL, per germline (reference sequence). The V gene end was trimmed by 0 bases and the J gene end by 1 base; junction bases not matched to a gene: 11. CDR3 length equals 19 residues. Study-wide results and limits: Within FACS-sorted repertoires, abundant clonotypes contaminating from the bulk population could be present.

One entry per CDR3 protein results from TCRdb running MiXCR on the 5' RACE reads. The sample records 150,000 or so distinct CDR3 sequences, roughly a tenth being singletons. This specimen was CD8+ T cells sorted from PBMCs, taken 45 days after the yellow fever booster vaccination. This clonotype was sampled from a man between 18 and 35 years old who received the YFV17D yellow fever vaccine. The genes are TRBV3-1 and TRBJ2-2, with 7 bases fitting TRBD1. The CDR3 spells CASSQDRYTGTENTGELFF. The CDR3 DNA follows: TGTGCCAGCAGCCAAGATCGGTATACCGGGACAGAGAACACCGGGGAGCTGTTTTTT.